What follows are 6 T cell receptor beta chains derived from one specimen sequenced in a study of cytomegalovirus exposure and HLA in healthy donors. It was with 60 Vbeta and 13 Jbeta primers that the PCR ran. Profiling relied on immunoSEQ multiplex PCR, and the TCRdb table lists in-frame clones only, not all of them. The table lists 150,000 to 200,000 clones, approximately 65% of them singletons. Sequencing used PBMCs. The receptors originated from a man in his forties in good health and CMV-seronegative.

The chain combines TRBV19 with TRBJ2-1; 8 nucleotides align to TRBD1. J lost 6 bases, V lost 3 bases, and 7 bases had no gene match. The CDR3 spans 15 residues. Per the germline V gene, CDR1 is LNHDA and CDR2 is SQIVND (reference sequence). In DNA form, the CDR3 reads TGTGCCAGTAGTATCCGGACAGGGCCGTTCAATGAGCAGTTCTTC. Amino acid sequence: CASSIRTGPFNEQFF.

The chain uses TRBV28 and TRBJ1-2; D gene ambiguous. The CDR3 loop spans 14 amino acids. Germline-derived CDR1 and CDR2 are MDHEN and SYDVKM. V was shortened by 4 bases and J by 8 bases, with 17 bases between the two germline ends. CDR3 amino acids: CASSSSRRERGYTF. CDR3 sequence (DNA): TGTGCCAGCAGTTCCTCGAGGAGGGAGAGAGGCTACACCTTC.

This chain connects TRBV28 to TRBJ1-6; 9 bases are a match to TRBD1. Germline assignment: CDR1 MDHEN and CDR2 SYDVKM. V was pared by 8 bases and J by 9 bases, with 17 bases of the junction left unmatched. The CDR3 is made up of 17 amino acids. Here the CDR3 DNA reads TGTGCCAGCGCCTCCCCAGGGACAGGGAAATCGGGTTCACCCCTCCACTTT. Translating it yields CASASPGTGKSGSPLHF.

This chain connects TRBV19 to TRBJ2-4, with 11 nucleotides matching TRBD1. Germline assignment: CDR1 LNHDA and CDR2 SQIVND (reference sequence). The V segment lost 3 bases and the J segment 9 bases; nucleotides outside the gene matches: 10. The CDR3 consists of 16 residues. DNA of the CDR3: TGTGCCAGTAGTATGGAAGGGACAGGGGGTGCCGGCATTCAGTACTTC. This gives the protein CASSMEGTGGAGIQYF.

V and J are TRBV10-3 and TRBJ2-3; TRBD1 matches 7 bases. CDR1 and CDR2 from the germline V gene are ENHRY and SYGVKD. V shed 6 bases, J shed 5 bases, and the junction held 11 bases outside the gene matches. The length of the CDR3 is 15 residues. CDR3 nucleotide sequence: TGTGCCATCAGCCTCAGACAGGGCTTAGAAGATACGCAGTATTTT. Its protein is CAISLRQGLEDTQYF.

In this sample, this clone turned up a few times. The chain recombines TRBV18 with TRBJ2-5, with D possibly TRBD1 on 5 matching bases. The DNA end lines up better with TRBJ2-7; the J call may be wrong. Germline loops: CDR1 KGHSH, CDR2 LQKENI. The CDR3 has 14 residues. The CDR3 bases are TGTGCCAGCTCACCACGCAGGGCCTCCTACGAGCAGTACTTC. This encodes CASSPRRASYEQYF.